This is a list of T cell receptor beta chains from one sample in a study of vaccination effects on CD4 cells after COVID-19. Measured with immunoSEQ multiplex PCR; TCRdb has only the in-frame clones, and not every one. Counted here are under 70,000 clones, approximately 71% occurring once; the ten biggest clones make up 3.5% to 4.5%. No antigen has been identified for these receptors. The starting material was CD4+ T cells from PBMCs cultured with HCoV-OC43 spike peptides, obtained before COVID-19 vaccination. The receptors were sampled from a human donor who received a COVID-19 vaccine. CDR3s include the opening cysteine and the closing phenylalanine or tryptophan. A D gene is named only where the DNA matches it firmly. Expanded clones are given a class, and other clones once, few, many or no size at all.

D gene: NA; J gene: TRBJ2-3; clone size: NA; V gene: TRBV10-2; CDR3 DNA: TGCGCCAGCAGTGAACTCGGGGAAGAGGGTACGCAGTATTTT; CDR3 protein: CASSELGEEGTQYF
D gene: TRBD2; J gene: TRBJ2-5; clone size: NA; V gene: TRBV2; CDR3 DNA: TGTGCCAGCAGAGCGGGACTAGCGGGGGCGGGAGGAAAGACCCAGTACTTC; CDR3 protein: CASRAGLAGAGGKTQYF
D gene: NA; J gene: TRBJ1-3; clone size: NA; V gene: TRBV6-5; CDR3 DNA: TGTGCCAGCAGTAACTCGGCCTCCCCTGCGAACACCATATATTTT; CDR3 protein: CASSNSASPANTIYF
D gene: NA; J gene: TRBJ2-1; clone size: NA; V gene: TRBV5-1; CDR3 DNA: TGCGCCAGCAGCTTGGCCGAGGGGTACAATGAGCAGTTCTTC; CDR3 protein: CASSLAEGYNEQFF
D gene: NA; J gene: TRBJ2-2; clone size: NA; V gene: TRBV3-1/TRBV3-2; CDR3 DNA: TGTGCCAGCAGCCCCCCGAGACTTCGCCGATTTACCGGGGAGCTGTTTTTT; CDR3 protein: CASSPPRLRRFTGELFF
D gene: NA; J gene: TRBJ2-3; clone size: NA; V gene: TRBV9; CDR3 DNA: TGTGCCAGCAGCATGAACTCCAACCACCCCTTAACGCAGTATTTT; CDR3 protein: CASSMNSNHPLTQYF
D gene: NA; J gene: TRBJ1-1; clone size: few; V gene: TRBV5-8; CDR3 DNA: TGTGCCAGTCCTAGCGATTTGAACACTGAAGCTTTCTTT; CDR3 protein: CASPSDLNTEAFF
D gene: NA; J gene: TRBJ1-2; clone size: NA; V gene: TRBV5-4; CDR3 DNA: TGTGCCAGCAGCAGCGCTTTGGGGGAAGAAAACTATGGCTACACCTTC; CDR3 protein: CASSSALGEENYGYTF
D gene: NA; J gene: TRBJ2-5; clone size: NA; V gene: TRBV27; CDR3 DNA: TGTGCCAGCAGTTTATACCCCGACGAACAAGAGACCCAGTACTTC; CDR3 protein: CASSLYPDEQETQYF
D gene: TRBD1; J gene: TRBJ1-4; clone size: NA; V gene: TRBV18; CDR3 DNA: TGTGCCAGCTCACCCAGGGGGCTGGCTAATGAAAAACTGTTTTTT; CDR3 protein: CASSPRGLANEKLFF
D gene: NA; J gene: TRBJ2-2; clone size: NA; V gene: TRBV5-1; CDR3 DNA: TGCGCCAGCAGCTCGACAGTGAACACCGGGGAGCTGTTTTTT; CDR3 protein: CASSSTVNTGELFF
D gene: NA; J gene: TRBJ2-3; clone size: NA; V gene: TRBV11-1; CDR3 DNA: TGTGCCATAACCGGGACTAGCACAGATACGCAGTATTTT; CDR3 protein: CAITGTSTDTQYF
D gene: TRBD2; J gene: TRBJ2-5; clone size: NA; V gene: TRBV3-1/TRBV3-2; CDR3 DNA: TGTGCCAGCCAGCCCGCGGGGGGGCCTCGAGAGACCCAGTACTTC; CDR3 protein: CASQPAGGPRETQYF
D gene: NA; J gene: TRBJ2-3; clone size: once; V gene: TRBV7-3; CDR3 DNA: TGTGCCAGCAGCTTACTAACGGGGGGCGGCTCAGATACGCAGTATTTT; CDR3 protein: CASSLLTGGGSDTQYF
D gene: NA; J gene: TRBJ2-2; clone size: NA; V gene: TRBV6-5; CDR3 DNA: TGTGCCAGCAGGCCCCAACCCAACACCGGGGAGCTGTTTTTT; CDR3 protein: CASRPQPNTGELFF
D gene: NA; J gene: TRBJ2-5; clone size: NA; V gene: TRBV28; CDR3 DNA: TGTGCCAGCGGGGAGGGGGGGACGGCGGAGACCCAGTACTTC; CDR3 protein: CASGEGGTAETQYF
D gene: NA; J gene: TRBJ1-2; clone size: few; V gene: TRBV4-1; CDR3 DNA: TGCGCCAGCACCCTTGGGGCGGGACTATCCTATGGCTACACCTTC; CDR3 protein: CASTLGAGLSYGYTF
D gene: NA; J gene: TRBJ1-2; clone size: NA; V gene: TRBV6-5; CDR3 DNA: TGTGCCAGCAGCGTTACTTTGCTTAACTATGGCTACACCTTC; CDR3 protein: CASSVTLLNYGYTF
D gene: TRBD1; J gene: TRBJ1-6; clone size: NA; V gene: TRBV28; CDR3 DNA: TGTGCCAGCAGTTTTGTCGGACAGGGGATGAAAGTTTCACCCCTCCACTTT; CDR3 protein: CASSFVGQGMKVSPLHF
D gene: NA; J gene: TRBJ1-2; clone size: NA; V gene: TRBV6-5; CDR3 DNA: TGTGCCAGCAGTTACGGGCGGAACTATGGCTACACCTTC; CDR3 protein: CASSYGRNYGYTF
D gene: NA; J gene: TRBJ2-1; clone size: NA; V gene: TRBV19; CDR3 DNA: TGTGCCAGTAGTATAGAGGAGGGACTTTTCAGCTCCTACAATGAGCAGTTCTTC; CDR3 protein: CASSIEEGLFSSYNEQFF
D gene: NA; J gene: TRBJ1-3; clone size: NA; V gene: TRBV18; CDR3 DNA: TGTGCCAGCTCACCGGCAGCTAGCTCTGGAAACACCATATATTTT; CDR3 protein: CASSPAASSGNTIYF
D gene: NA; J gene: TRBJ1-5; clone size: NA; V gene: TRBV6-5; CDR3 DNA: TGTGCCAGCACGTGGGGGAATAGCAATCAGCCCCAGCATTTT; CDR3 protein: CASTWGNSNQPQHF